This is a list of T cell receptor beta chains from one sample in a study of ipilimumab plus nivolumab after autologous stem cell transplantation. The table came from immunoSEQ multiplex PCR; TCRdb's copy has only in-frame clones and leaves some out. The sample includes about 15,000 clones, more than 65% seen only once; the top ten take 10% to 13%. Sequences were derived from PBMCs, sampled in a trial of ipilimumab plus nivolumab as post-transplant consolidation. The source is a male donor with diffuse large B-cell lymphoma. The CDR3 runs from the conserved cysteine through the conserved F or W.

>TRBV6-6|TRBJ1-2|13
CASRAGRSYGYTF
>TRBV10-1|TRBJ2-7|13
CASSAGTRDEQYF
>TRBV6-5|TRBJ1-2|14
CASRENRVPYGYTF
>TRBV5-6|TRBJ1-1|11
CASSLGAEAFF
>TRBV9|TRBJ2-5|11
CASSEGVAQYF
>TRBV5-4|TRBJ2-1|13
CASSFSRDNEQFF
>TRBV5-4|TRBJ2-2|17
CASSLGYGASGKRELFF
>TRBV5-5|TRBJ1-1|16
CASSLEWGQGMPEAFF
>TRBV7-2|TRBJ2-3|16
CASSLRGGKTTDTQYF
>TRBV6-5|TRBJ1-2|15
CASSPGYSLNYGYTF
>TRBV7-9|TRBJ1-3|17
CASSYSGTGGSGNTIYF
>TRBV5-4|TRBJ2-2|15
CASSAGTGGLGELFF
>TRBV10-2|TRBJ2-5|10
CASLGETQYF
>TRBV23-1|TRBJ2-7|16
CASSQSDRERAIEQYF
>TRBV5-1|TRBJ2-1|19
CASSFDGVPGGSSYNEQFF
>TRBV11-3|TRBJ2-5|14
CASSHTDNQETQYF
>TRBV6-5|TRBJ2-1|15
CASRAGTGRYNEQFF
>TRBV2|TRBJ2-7|16
CASSAGTSGGTYEQYF
>TRBV4-3|TRBJ2-7|13
CASSQDRPHEQYF
>TRBV7-2|TRBJ2-3|16
CASSPGTSGTTDTQYF
>TRBV6-5|TRBJ1-1|14
CASSRGGMDAEAFF
>TRBV5-8|TRBJ1-2|15
CASSLQWDGPYGYTF
>TRBV7-2|TRBJ1-2|16
CASSLAGTQGEGGYTF
>TRBV11-3|TRBJ1-6|13
CASSPGPNSPLHF
>TRBV10-3|TRBJ1-2|12
CAIRQGGGGYTF
>TRBV11-2|TRBJ2-2|16
CASSLYLTSNTGELFF
>TRBV14|TRBJ1-6|16
CASSQGLAPRNSPLHF
>TRBV5-1|TRBJ2-6|15
CASSLAESGANVLTF
>TRBV5-1|TRBJ1-2|14
CASSLQGSPYGYTF
>TRBV4-2|TRBJ2-7|17
CASSQPASGGESYEQYF
>TRBV1|TRBJ2-3|18
CTSSHLEQFKGVRDTQYF